The text below deals with one T cell receptor (beta chain). In the original workflow: Researchers report that nucleated cell counts were estimated from reference gene primer amplification. Assay used: immunoSEQ multiplex PCR; TCRdb lists only in-frame clones, some missing. V and J calls and clone size come straight from that table; D and trimming were deduced from the DNA. The sample shows approximately 220,000 clones, around 80% of them seen only once. The data are from a study of blood T cell repertoires in COVID-19. Study as a whole: Acute and convalescent COVID-19 specimens originated in the United States, Italy and Spain.

The CDR3 has 13 residues. The V call is TRBV21-1, the J call TRBJ2-5; the listed D gene, TRBD1, was not tested against the DNA. TRBV21-1 is a pseudogene locus. This receptor was obtained from an elderly woman with acute or convalescent COVID-19. Sequencing was performed on peripheral blood. In DNA form, the CDR3 reads TGTGCCAGCAGCTCGACAGGCGTGGAGACCCAGTACTTC. As protein: CASSSTGVETQYF.